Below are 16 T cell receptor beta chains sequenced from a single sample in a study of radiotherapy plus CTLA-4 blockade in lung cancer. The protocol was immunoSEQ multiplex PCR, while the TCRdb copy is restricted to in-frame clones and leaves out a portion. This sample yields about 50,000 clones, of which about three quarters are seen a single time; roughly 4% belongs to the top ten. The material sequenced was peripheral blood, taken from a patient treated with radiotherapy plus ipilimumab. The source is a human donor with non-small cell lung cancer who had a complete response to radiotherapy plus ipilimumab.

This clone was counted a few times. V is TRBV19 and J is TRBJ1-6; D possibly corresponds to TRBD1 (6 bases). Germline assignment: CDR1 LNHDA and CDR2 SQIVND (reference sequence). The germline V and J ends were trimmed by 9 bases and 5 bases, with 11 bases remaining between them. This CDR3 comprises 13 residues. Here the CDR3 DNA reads TGTGCCAGCAGGGGCGTCGATAATTCACCCCTCCACTTT. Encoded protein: CASRGVDNSPLHF.

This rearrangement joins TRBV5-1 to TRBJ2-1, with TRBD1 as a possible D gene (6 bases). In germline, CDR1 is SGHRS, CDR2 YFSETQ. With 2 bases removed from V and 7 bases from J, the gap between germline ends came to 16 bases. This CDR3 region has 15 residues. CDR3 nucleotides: TGCGCCAGCAGCTTCGATGGGGGCTCAAGAAATGAGCAGTTCTTC. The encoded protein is CASSFDGGSRNEQFF.

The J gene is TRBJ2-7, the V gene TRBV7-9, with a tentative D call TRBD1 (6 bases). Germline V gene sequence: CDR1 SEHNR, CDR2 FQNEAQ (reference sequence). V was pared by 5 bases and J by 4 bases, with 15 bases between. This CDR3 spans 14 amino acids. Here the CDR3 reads CASSEGQGTYEQYF. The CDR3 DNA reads TGTGCCAGCAGCGAGGGGCAGGGGACATACGAGCAGTACTTC.

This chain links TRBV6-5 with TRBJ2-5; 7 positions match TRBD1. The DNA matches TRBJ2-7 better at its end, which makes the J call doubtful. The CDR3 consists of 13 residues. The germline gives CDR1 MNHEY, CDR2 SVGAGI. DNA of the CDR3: TGTGCCAGCAGTAACGAACAGGGGTACGAGCAGTACTTC. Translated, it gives CASSNEQGYEQYF.

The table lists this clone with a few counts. The CDR3 sequence is CASSFGGQDDSPLHF. The CDR3 DNA is TGTGCCAGCAGCTTTGGGGGACAGGACGATTCACCCCTCCACTTT. V and J are TRBV5-4 and TRBJ1-6; 8 bases fit TRBD1. CDR1 and CDR2 (germline): SGHNT, YYREEE (reference sequence). The CDR3 totals 15 residues. After removal of 2 bases from V and 8 bases from J, the junction contained 6 bases not matched to a gene.

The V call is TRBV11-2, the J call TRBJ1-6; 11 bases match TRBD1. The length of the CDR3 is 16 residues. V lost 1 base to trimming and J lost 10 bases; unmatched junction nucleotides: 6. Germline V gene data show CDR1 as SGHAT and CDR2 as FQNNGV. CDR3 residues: CASSLVGTGGRSPLHF. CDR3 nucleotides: TGTGCCAGCAGCTTAGTAGGGACAGGGGGTCGATCACCCCTCCACTTT.

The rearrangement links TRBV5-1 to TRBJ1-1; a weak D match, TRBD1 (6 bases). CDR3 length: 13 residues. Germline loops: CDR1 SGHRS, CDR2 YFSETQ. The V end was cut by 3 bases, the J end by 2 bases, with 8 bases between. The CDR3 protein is CASSWTVNTEAFF. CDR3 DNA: TGCGCCAGCAGCTGGACAGTAAACACTGAAGCTTTCTTT.

Here the CDR3 DNA reads TGTGCCAGCAAAAGCGGGAGCTCCTACGAGCAGTACTTC. It yields the protein CASKSGSSYEQYF. The chain couples TRBV6-1 to TRBJ2-7, with TRBD2 matching 8 bases. The germline V gene encodes CDR1 MNHNS and CDR2 SASEGT. The CDR3 has 13 residues. Unmatched junction bases numbered 2, after V lost 7 bases and J lost 0 bases.

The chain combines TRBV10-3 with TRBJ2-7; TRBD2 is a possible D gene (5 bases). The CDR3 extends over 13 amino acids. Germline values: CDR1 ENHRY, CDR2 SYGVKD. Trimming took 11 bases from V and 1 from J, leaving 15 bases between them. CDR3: CAGRGPFSYEQYF. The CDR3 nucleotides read TGTGCCGGGAGAGGACCGTTTTCCTACGAGCAGTACTTC.

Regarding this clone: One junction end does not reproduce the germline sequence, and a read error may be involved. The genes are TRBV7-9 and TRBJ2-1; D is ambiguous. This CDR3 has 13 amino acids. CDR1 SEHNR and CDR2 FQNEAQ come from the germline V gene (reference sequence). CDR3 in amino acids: CASTLTRDNEQFF. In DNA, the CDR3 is TGTGCCAGCACCTTAACCCGGGACAATGAGCAGTTCTTC.

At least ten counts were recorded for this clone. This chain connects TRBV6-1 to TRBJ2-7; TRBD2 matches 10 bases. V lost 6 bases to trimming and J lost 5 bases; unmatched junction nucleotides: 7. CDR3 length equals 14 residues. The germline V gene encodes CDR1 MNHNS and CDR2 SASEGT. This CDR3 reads CASSWASGSHEQYF. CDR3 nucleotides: TGTGCCAGCAGCTGGGCTAGCGGGAGCCACGAGCAGTACTTC.

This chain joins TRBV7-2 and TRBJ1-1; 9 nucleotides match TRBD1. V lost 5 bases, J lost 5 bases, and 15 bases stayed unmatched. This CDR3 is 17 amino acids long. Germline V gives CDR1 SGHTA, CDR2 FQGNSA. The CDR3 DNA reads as TGTGCCAGCAGCCCCCTCCCGGGACAGGGCTCATCAACTGAAGCTTTCTTT. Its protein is CASSPLPGQGSSTEAFF.

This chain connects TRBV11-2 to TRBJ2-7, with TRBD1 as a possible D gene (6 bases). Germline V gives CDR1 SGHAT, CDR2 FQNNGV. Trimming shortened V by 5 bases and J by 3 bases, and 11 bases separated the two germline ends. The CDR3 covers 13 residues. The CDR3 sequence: CASSDGQIYEQYF. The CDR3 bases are TGTGCCAGCAGCGATGGACAGATCTACGAGCAGTACTTC. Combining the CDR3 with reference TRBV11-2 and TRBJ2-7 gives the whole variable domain EAGVAQSPRYKIIEKRQSVAFWCNPISGHATLYWYQQILGQGPKLLIQFQNNGVVDDSQLPKDRFSAERLKGVDSTLKIQPAKLEDSAVYLCASSDGQIYEQYFGPGTRLTVT.

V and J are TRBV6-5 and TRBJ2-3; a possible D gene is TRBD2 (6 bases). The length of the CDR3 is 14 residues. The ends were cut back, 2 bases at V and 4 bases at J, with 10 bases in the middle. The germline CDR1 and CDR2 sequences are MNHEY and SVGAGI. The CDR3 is CASSYGREADTQYF. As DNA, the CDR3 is TGTGCCAGCAGTTACGGGCGGGAAGCAGATACGCAGTATTTT.

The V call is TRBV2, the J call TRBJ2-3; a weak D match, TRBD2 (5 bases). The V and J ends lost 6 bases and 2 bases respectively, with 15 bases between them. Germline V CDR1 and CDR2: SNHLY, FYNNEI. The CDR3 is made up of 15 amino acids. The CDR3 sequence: CASSASGVPTDTQYF. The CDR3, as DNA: TGTGCCAGCAGCGCCTCCGGGGTACCCACAGATACGCAGTATTTT.

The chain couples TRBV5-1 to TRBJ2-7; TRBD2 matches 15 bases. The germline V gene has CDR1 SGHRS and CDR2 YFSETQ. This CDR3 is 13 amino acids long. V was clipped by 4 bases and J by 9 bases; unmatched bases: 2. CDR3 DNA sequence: TGCGCCAGCAGCATGGGACTAGCGGGAGGGCAGTACTTC. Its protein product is CASSMGLAGGQYF.